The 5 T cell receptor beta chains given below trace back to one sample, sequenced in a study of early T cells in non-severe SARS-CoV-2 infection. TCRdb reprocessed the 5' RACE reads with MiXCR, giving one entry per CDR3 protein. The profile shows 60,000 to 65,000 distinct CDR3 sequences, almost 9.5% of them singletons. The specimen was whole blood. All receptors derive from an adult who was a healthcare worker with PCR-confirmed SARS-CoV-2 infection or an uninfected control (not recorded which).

CDR3 residues: CASARKSSAQYF. Here the CDR3 DNA reads TGTGCCAGCGCCAGAAAGTCGAGCGCCCAGTACTTC. The chain combines TRBV28 with TRBJ2-5; D not certain. The germline V gene has CDR1 MDHEN and CDR2 SYDVKM. The V end lost 8 bases, the J end lost 9 bases, and 16 bases lay between the germline ends. The CDR3 sequence is 12 residues long.

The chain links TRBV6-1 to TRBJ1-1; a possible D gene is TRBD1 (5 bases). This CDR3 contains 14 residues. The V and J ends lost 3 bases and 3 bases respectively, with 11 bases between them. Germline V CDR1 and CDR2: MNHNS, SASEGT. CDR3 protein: CASSEWGADTEAFF. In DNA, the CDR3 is TGTGCCAGCAGTGAGTGGGGCGCGGACACTGAAGCTTTCTTT.

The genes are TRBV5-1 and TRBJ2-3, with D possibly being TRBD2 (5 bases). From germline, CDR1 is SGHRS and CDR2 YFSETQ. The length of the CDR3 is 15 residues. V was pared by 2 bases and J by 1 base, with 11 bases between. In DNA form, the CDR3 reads TGCGCCAGCAGCTTTAACGGGGTAGGCACAGATACGCAGTATTTT. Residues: CASSFNGVGTDTQYF.

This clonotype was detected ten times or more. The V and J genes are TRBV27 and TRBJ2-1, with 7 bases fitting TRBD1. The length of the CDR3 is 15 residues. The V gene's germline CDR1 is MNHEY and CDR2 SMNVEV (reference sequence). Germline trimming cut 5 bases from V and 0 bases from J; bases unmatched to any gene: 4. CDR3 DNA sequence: TGTGCCAGCAGTCCTCGGACAGGCTCCTACAATGAGCAGTTCTTC. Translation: CASSPRTGSYNEQFF.

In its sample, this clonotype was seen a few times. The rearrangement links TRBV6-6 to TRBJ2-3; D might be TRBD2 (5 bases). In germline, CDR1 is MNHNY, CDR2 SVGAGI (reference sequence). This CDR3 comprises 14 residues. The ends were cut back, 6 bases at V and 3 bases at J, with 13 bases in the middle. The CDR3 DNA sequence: TGTGCCAGCAGAGGACTTGCGGGTACAGATACGCAGTATTTT. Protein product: CASRGLAGTDTQYF.